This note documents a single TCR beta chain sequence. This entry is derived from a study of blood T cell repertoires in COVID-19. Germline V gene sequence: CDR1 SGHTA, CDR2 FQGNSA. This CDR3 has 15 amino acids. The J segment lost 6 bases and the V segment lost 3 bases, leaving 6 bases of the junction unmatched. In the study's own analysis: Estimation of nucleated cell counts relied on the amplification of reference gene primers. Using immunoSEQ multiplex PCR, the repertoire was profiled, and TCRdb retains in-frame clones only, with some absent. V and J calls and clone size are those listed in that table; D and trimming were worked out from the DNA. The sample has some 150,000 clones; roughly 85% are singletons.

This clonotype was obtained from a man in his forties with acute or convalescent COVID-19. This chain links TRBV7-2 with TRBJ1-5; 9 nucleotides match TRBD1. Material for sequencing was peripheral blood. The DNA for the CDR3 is TGTGCCAGCAGCTTGGACAGGGGAAGTAGTCAGCCCCAGCATTTT. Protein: CASSLDRGSSQPQHF.